These 15 T cell receptor beta chains were all obtained from the same sample, sequenced in a study of neurological immune-mediated disorders. The sample's time point: longitudinal time-point 2. One entry per CDR3 protein, called by TCRdb with MiXCR from the 5' RACE reads. This sample carries 55,000 to 65,000 distinct CDR3 sequences, around 10% of them seen once, and the ten largest clones take around 12%. The sample taken for sequencing was PBMCs. These receptor sequences come from a young man in good health.

This clonotype was seen many times. This chain joins TRBV29-1 and TRBJ2-7; 12 bases align to TRBD2. The germline V gene encodes CDR1 SQVTM and CDR2 ANQGSEA. V was clipped by 6 bases and J by 2 bases; unmatched bases: 2. There are 13 residues in the CDR3. Here the CDR3 DNA reads TGCAGCGTCGGACTAGCGGGGCCCTACGAGCAGTACTTC. Translated: CSVGLAGPYEQYF.

The sample holds many counts of this clonotype. The V and J genes are TRBV7-2 and TRBJ2-7, with D perhaps TRBD1 (6 bases). The CDR3 has 14 amino acids. Per the germline V gene, CDR1 is SGHTA and CDR2 is FQGNSA. Trimming pared 4 bases from V and 3 bases from J, leaving 13 bases between. The DNA of the CDR3 is TGTGCCAGCAGCTCAAAAACAGGGATCTACGAGCAGTACTTC. This encodes CASSSKTGIYEQYF.

This clonotype was seen repeatedly, ten times or more. The rearrangement joins TRBV28 to TRBJ1-5; TRBD1 is a possible D gene (6 bases). The CDR3 runs 16 residues. V lost 3 bases, J lost 5 bases, and 17 bases lay in between. The germline V gene has CDR1 MDHEN and CDR2 SYDVKM. The CDR3 DNA reads TGTGCCAGCAGTTTCCTGACAGGCCTAGTAGATCAGCCCCAGCATTTT. Translating it yields CASSFLTGLVDQPQHF.

This clonotype was seen ten or more times. The rearrangement joins TRBV29-1 to TRBJ2-7; 8 bases align to TRBD1. V lost 4 bases and J lost 1; bases outside the gene matches: 3. The CDR3 length is 13 residues. The germline V gene encodes CDR1 SQVTM and CDR2 ANQGSEA. The CDR3 DNA is TGCAGCGTTGTTACAGGGGGGTCCTACGAGCAGTACTTC. The encoded protein is CSVVTGGSYEQYF.

This clonotype was observed at least ten times. The rearrangement uses TRBV9 and TRBJ2-5, with D tentatively TRBD1 or TRBD2 (6 bases each). The germline V gene encodes CDR1 SGDLS and CDR2 YYNGEE. Trimming removed 0 bases from V and 3 bases from J, with 9 bases in between. This CDR3 is 14 amino acids long. CDR3 DNA sequence: TGTGCCAGCAGCGTAGAGGGGGGCGAAGAGACCCAGTACTTC. Translated, it gives CASSVEGGEETQYF.

The sample holds many counts of this clonotype. This chain's CDR3 is CASSFRATGGSYNEQFF. As DNA, the CDR3 is TGCGCCAGCAGCTTTAGGGCGACAGGGGGCTCCTACAATGAGCAGTTCTTC. The chain uses TRBV5-1 and TRBJ2-1, with 9 nucleotides matching TRBD1. The CDR3 is 17 residues long. V lost 2 bases, J lost 0 bases, and 6 bases stayed unmatched. Germline V gene sequence: CDR1 SGHRS, CDR2 YFSETQ.

This clonotype was found many times. The genes are TRBV6-4 and TRBJ2-3; 7 nucleotides line up with TRBD1. The CDR3 length is 14 residues. The ends lost 6 bases at V and 1 base at J; junction bases unmatched: 4. Germline lookup yields CDR1 MRHNA and CDR2 SNTAGT. Here the CDR3 reads CASSRGQGTDTQYF. In nucleotides, the CDR3 is TGTGCCAGCAGCCGCGGACAGGGCACAGATACGCAGTATTTT.

This clonotype was detected ten times or more. The rearrangement joins TRBV20-1 to TRBJ2-1, with D unclear. The CDR3 contains 12 residues. Deletions cut 2 bases from V and 6 bases from J, with 8 bases between. Germline CDR1 reads DFQATT; CDR2 reads SNEGSKA (reference sequence). The CDR3 protein is CSARTPGNEQFF. CDR3 coding DNA: TGCAGTGCTAGAACCCCGGGCAATGAGCAGTTCTTC.

This sequence joins TRBV3-1 and TRBJ1-6, with a possible D match to TRBD1 (6 bases). The CDR3 extends over 15 amino acids. Trimming removed 1 base from V and 10 bases from J, with 14 bases in between. The germline V gene has CDR1 LGHDT and CDR2 YNNKEL (reference sequence). The CDR3: CASSQGRGVGSPLHF. The CDR3 DNA follows: TGTGCCAGCAGCCAAGGCAGGGGTGTGGGGTCACCCCTCCACTTT.

This clonotype was picked up many times. The V call is TRBV12-3 or TRBV12-4, the J call TRBJ2-7, with 9 bases fitting TRBD1. This CDR3 region has 15 residues. J gave up 6 bases and V 5 bases, and 11 bases lay outside the gene matches. The CDR3 DNA reads as TGTGCCAGCAGTGCCCGGGACAGGGTGGGGGTCGAGCAGTACTTC. This translates into CASSARDRVGVEQYF.

This rearrangement joins TRBV2 to TRBJ2-5; D ambiguous. Germline values: CDR1 SNHLY, CDR2 FYNNEI. This CDR3 is built from 14 residues. Trimming pared 6 bases from V and 1 base from J, leaving 12 bases between. The CDR3 DNA follows: TGTGCCAGCAGGAGTGCGCCGGGCCAAGAGACCCAGTACTTC. Protein: CASRSAPGQETQYF.

There are many counts of this clonotype. The V gene is TRBV7-6, the J gene TRBJ1-5, with a tentative D call TRBD1 (5 bases). This CDR3 has 15 residues. Germline values: CDR1 SGHVS, CDR2 FNYEAQ. Trimming took off 3 bases at V and 0 bases at J, with 9 bases between the two ends. CDR3 bases: TGTGCCAGCAGCTTGGACACCTATAGCAATCAGCCCCAGCATTTT. It codes for CASSLDTYSNQPQHF.

This clonotype was seen repeatedly, ten times or more. The CDR3 coding sequence is TGCAGTGCTAGAGATCTGGACGGGAGCTCCTACAATGAGCAGTTCTTC. This codes for CSARDLDGSSYNEQFF. V usage is TRBV20-1 and J usage is TRBJ2-1, with D possibly being TRBD2 (6 bases). V dropped 0 bases and J dropped 0 bases, with 12 bases sitting between them. CDR3 length: 16 residues. Germline V gene sequence: CDR1 DFQATT, CDR2 SNEGSKA (reference sequence).

The table lists this clonotype with many counts. V and J are TRBV28 and TRBJ2-7; 7 bases match TRBD2. This CDR3 has 15 residues. Per germline, CDR1 MDHEN and CDR2 SYDVKM. V trimming: 6 bases; J trimming: 2 bases; junction bases outside the gene matches: 10. The CDR3, as DNA: TGTGCCAGCAGCCCCAGCAGGGCGGGAGCCTACGAGCAGTACTTC. This encodes CASSPSRAGAYEQYF.

Many counts were recorded for this clonotype. This rearrangement joins TRBV6-5 to TRBJ2-3; 8 bases are shared with TRBD2. After removal of 2 bases from V and 2 bases from J, the junction contained 12 bases not matched to a gene. The germline CDR1 and CDR2 sequences are MNHEY and SVGAGI. The CDR3 totals 18 residues. CDR3 sequence reads: CASSYDGGGGSFTDTQYF. In DNA form, the CDR3 reads TGTGCCAGCAGTTACGATGGCGGCGGGGGGTCCTTCACAGATACGCAGTATTTT.